The source of this T cell receptor (beta chain) is a study of blood T cell repertoires in COVID-19. Study context: The United States, Italy and Spain supplied acute and convalescent COVID-19 samples.

Per the authors' pipeline: It was from reference gene primer amplification that nucleated cell counts were estimated. Repertoires were generated with immunoSEQ multiplex PCR, while TCRdb's copy carries only in-frame clones and drops some. V and J calls and clone size follow that table, whereas D and trimming were derived from the DNA. The table has about 96,000 clones, approximately 90% seen once; the top ten hold roughly 4.2%. This clone was seen a handful of times. In germline, CDR1 is GTSNPN, CDR2 SVGIG (reference sequence). With 1 base removed from V and 4 bases from J, the gap between germline ends came to 19 bases. This CDR3 is 16 amino acids long. Enrolment of Seattle patients took place during active infection, and they were followed longitudinally.

This clonotype was obtained from a human donor with COVID-19, enrolled during active disease. The donor label of this sample is uncertain. The sequencing sample was made of peripheral blood. The chain carries TRBV30 and TRBJ2-5; maybe TRBD1 (5 bases). CDR3 coding DNA: TGTGCCTGGAGTGCCGAGTGGGGCTCGGGCCTAGAGACCCAGTACTTC. It specifies CAWSAEWGSGLETQYF.